This T cell receptor beta chain is from a study of shared clonotypes between healthy human individuals. Generated by immunoSEQ multiplex PCR, the TCRdb table keeps only in-frame clones and is missing some. The sample shows 980,000 or so clones, approximately 76% of them seen only once. The CDR3 consists of 17 residues. The receptor was derived from a man between 18 and 29 years old in good health. V usage is TRBV21-1 and J usage is TRBJ2-7; the DNA was not compared with TRBD1, the D call given in the table. TRBV21-1 constitutes a pseudogene. Sequenced input: memory CD4+ T cells sorted from blood. Indicated subset: CD45RA-negative fraction. The CDR3 DNA sequence: TGTGCCAGCAGCAAAAGCCTTTCTGTAGGGGTATCCTACGAGCAGTACTTC. Protein: CASSKSLSVGVSYEQYF.